These 5 T cell receptor beta chains were sequenced from one sample in a study of T cell clones after liver transplantation. Measured with immunoSEQ multiplex PCR; TCRdb has only the in-frame clones, and not every one. The data hold about 75,000 clones, with 80% to 85% observed a single time. This sample comprised CD4+ T cells from blood, obtained less than 50 months after liver transplant. Receptor source: a human patient who received a liver transplant. The T cells may partly be graft donor cells.

The table lists this clone with a few counts. The V gene is TRBV5-5, the J gene TRBJ2-5, with D tentatively TRBD1 (6 bases). The germline CDR1 and CDR2 sequences are SGHKS and YYEKEE (reference sequence). Between the trimmed V and J ends, which lost 4 bases and 5 bases, there was a span of 12 bases. This CDR3 has 13 residues. The CDR3: CASSARGRETQYF. The CDR3 bases are TGTGCCAGCAGCGCCAGGGGTCGCGAGACCCAGTACTTC.

The chain's CDR3 is CASTLQGATYEQYF. CDR3 DNA: TGTGCCAGCACCTTACAGGGGGCCACCTACGAGCAGTACTTC. The chain has TRBV28 and TRBJ2-7; 9 bases align to TRBD1. Germline V lookup: CDR1 MDHEN, CDR2 SYDVKM. V was clipped by 7 bases and J by 2 bases; unmatched bases: 6. This CDR3 is built from 14 residues.

The chain couples TRBV18 to TRBJ1-2; D possibly corresponds to TRBD1 (5 bases). The ends were cut back, 5 bases at V and 11 bases at J, with 21 bases in the middle. The germline V gene encodes CDR1 KGHSH and CDR2 LQKENI. The CDR3 is made up of 14 amino acids. The chain's CDR3 is CASSTGTAPFPYTF. CDR3 DNA sequence: TGTGCCAGCTCAACCGGGACCGCTCCATTCCCGTACACCTTC.

This clone turned up a few times. The chain is built from TRBV6-1 and TRBJ2-3; D may be TRBD2 (6 bases). This CDR3 contains 14 residues. V was pared by 3 bases and J by 5 bases, with 12 bases between. Germline CDR1 is MNHNS and CDR2 is SASEGT. The CDR3 is CASSDQDYRDTQYF. CDR3 DNA sequence: TGTGCCAGCAGTGATCAGGACTACCGAGATACGCAGTATTTT.

V gene TRBV19 combines with J gene TRBJ1-4, with D perhaps matching TRBD1 (5 bases). CDR3 size: 12 residues. Trimming removed 8 bases from V and 8 bases from J, with 12 bases in between. CDR1 is LNHDA and CDR2 is SQIVND in the germline V gene (reference sequence). CDR3 nucleotides: TGTGCCAGTCAGGGATTCGGGGAAAAACTGTTTTTT. It translates to CASQGFGEKLFF.